One sample yielded the 23 T cell receptor beta chains listed below, sequenced in a study of OX40 agonist ivuxolimab in advanced cancers. TCRdb keeps only in-frame clones here, not all; method: immunoSEQ multiplex PCR. The sample carries around 47,000 clones, around three quarters recorded once. Sequenced material: CD4+ or CD8+ T cells sorted from blood, taken in a trial of the OX40 agonist ivuxolimab. Receptors were obtained from an adult with an advanced solid tumor such as melanoma, head and neck, liver or kidney cancer.

The rearrangement joins TRBV4-3 to TRBJ2-1; the D gene could be TRBD1 or TRBD2 (5 bases each). Trimming stripped 0 bases from V and 10 bases from J, with 19 bases between. The CDR3 is made up of 16 amino acids. Germline CDR1 LGHNA, CDR2 YSLEER. The CDR3 bases are TGCGCCAGCAGCCAAGATTTGGGGACGCCCGCTCGGGAGCAGTTCTTC. It yields the protein CASSQDLGTPAREQFF.

The V call is TRBV10-3, the J call TRBJ2-7; D perhaps matches TRBD2 (5 bases). The CDR3 totals 14 residues. Germline loops: CDR1 ENHRY, CDR2 SYGVKD. V gave up 2 bases and J gave up 0 bases, with 8 bases separating them. The CDR3 nucleotides are TGTGCCATCAGTGAGGCGGGTAGCTCCTACGAGCAGTACTTC. It codes for CAISEAGSSYEQYF.

The table lists this clone with a few counts. The chain has TRBV2 and TRBJ2-3; 14 nucleotides line up with TRBD2. This CDR3 contains 15 residues. The V gene end was trimmed by 7 bases and the J gene end by 6 bases; junction bases not matched to a gene: 6. CDR1 and CDR2 (germline): SNHLY, FYNNEI. The CDR3 reads CASKRLAGGGDTQYF. CDR3 nucleotides: TGTGCCAGCAAGAGACTAGCGGGAGGGGGGGATACGCAGTATTTT.

The chain recombines TRBV28 with TRBJ1-4; no clear D. The CDR3 contains 14 residues. Germline V lookup: CDR1 MDHEN, CDR2 SYDVKM. V was clipped by 6 bases and J by 7 bases, with 15 bases between them. The CDR3 region has the DNA TGTGCCAGCAGCGCCGGTGGGCCTATTGAAAAACTGTTTTTT. As protein: CASSAGGPIEKLFF.

This clone was found once. The chain uses TRBV10-3 and TRBJ2-1; TRBD1 is a possible D gene (5 bases). The CDR3 is made up of 12 amino acids. Trimming cost V 4 bases and J 6 bases, with 7 bases left between them. CDR1 is ENHRY and CDR2 is SYGVKD in the germline V gene. CDR3 residues: CAISGQGNEQFF. CDR3 nucleotides: TGTGCCATCAGTGGGCAGGGCAATGAGCAGTTCTTC.

The chain couples TRBV5-1 to TRBJ2-7; a possible D gene is TRBD1 (6 bases). The CDR3 length is 14 residues. CDR1 is SGHRS, CDR2 YFSETQ, per germline. The V end lost 4 bases, the J end lost 0 bases, and 11 bases lay between the germline ends. The CDR3 nucleotides read TGCGCCAGCAGCACTTCGACAGGCTCCTACGAGCAGTACTTC. Translation gives CASSTSTGSYEQYF.

This clone has just a few counts. The chain recombines TRBV10-2 with TRBJ1-5; D not resolved. Trimming left V 7 bases short and J 0 bases short, with 7 bases between. This CDR3 is 13 amino acids long. Germline-derived CDR1 and CDR2 are WSHSY and SAAADI. The CDR3 reads CASTSLSNQPQHF. For the CDR3, the DNA is TGCGCCAGCACCAGCCTTAGCAATCAGCCCCAGCATTTT.

This clone was recorded once. This chain connects TRBV19 to TRBJ2-2, with 7 bases matching TRBD2. The V and J ends lost 7 bases and 7 bases, in that order; junction bases with no gene match: 9. Per the germline V gene, CDR1 is LNHDA and CDR2 is SQIVND (reference sequence). This CDR3 has 14 amino acids. The chain's CDR3 is CASIAGVGGGELFF. CDR3 nucleotide sequence: TGTGCCAGTATCGCGGGAGTCGGCGGCGGGGAGCTGTTTTTT.

This sequence joins TRBV7-9 and TRBJ1-3; D uncertain. The V gene lost 10 bases and the J gene lost 7 bases, with 17 bases spanning the gap. Germline V gene sequence: CDR1 SEHNR, CDR2 FQNEAQ (reference sequence). This CDR3 is built from 13 residues. The CDR3 DNA follows: TGTGCCATCACGGTGGCGGTGGAGAACACCATATATTTT. Encoded protein: CAITVAVENTIYF. The variable domain in full, with the rest retrieved from reference TRBV7-9 and TRBJ1-3, is DTGVSQNPRHKITKRGQNVTFRCDPISEHNRLYWYRQTLGQGPEFLTYFQNEAQLEKSRLLSDRFSAERPKGSFSTLEIQRTEQGDSAMYLCAITVAVENTIYFGEGSWLTVV.

The V gene is TRBV4-1, the J gene TRBJ2-6; D not resolved. This CDR3 has 17 amino acids. The V gene lost 0 bases and the J gene lost 0 bases, with 9 bases spanning the gap. Germline lookup yields CDR1 MGHRA and CDR2 YSYEKL. As DNA, the CDR3 is TGCGCCAGCAGCCAAGATTCCGGTTCCTCTGGGGCCAACGTCCTGACTTTC. Translated: CASSQDSGSSGANVLTF.

The chain is built from TRBV11-2 and TRBJ1-3; D gene unclear. The CDR3 sequence is 13 residues long. CDR1 is SGHAT and CDR2 is FQNNGV in the germline V gene. V gave up 4 bases and J gave up 1 base, with 5 bases separating them. The CDR3 DNA reads as TGTGCCAGCAGCTCGCAATCTGGAAACACCATATATTTT. Translating gives CASSSQSGNTIYF.

V is TRBV6-1 and J is TRBJ2-3; possibly TRBD1 for D (6 bases). CDR3 length: 20 amino acids. V shed 2 bases and J shed 2 bases, with 26 bases lying between them. Germline CDR1 reads MNHNS; CDR2 reads SASEGT. CDR3 residues: CASSELSNYPHRDYTDTQYF. The CDR3 DNA reads TGTGCCAGCAGTGAATTATCGAATTACCCGCACAGGGATTACACAGATACGCAGTATTTT.

The chain carries TRBV4-3 and TRBJ2-1; possibly TRBD1 for D (6 bases). Trimming stripped 4 bases from V and 8 bases from J, with 18 bases between. Per the germline V gene, CDR1 is LGHNA and CDR2 is YSLEER. The CDR3 length is 15 residues. CDR3 bases: TGCGCCAGCAGCCGGAACAGGGACCGCTATTATGAGCAGTTCTTC. Amino acid sequence: CASSRNRDRYYEQFF.

V gene TRBV6-1 combines with J gene TRBJ1-2; 7 positions agree with TRBD1. Germline values: CDR1 MNHNS, CDR2 SASEGT. This CDR3 contains 14 residues. The ends lost 6 bases at V and 8 bases at J; junction bases unmatched: 12. The CDR3 region is CASRAQGEVGGYTF. In nucleotides, the CDR3 is TGTGCCAGCAGAGCTCAGGGGGAAGTTGGGGGCTACACCTTC.

The chain links TRBV19 to TRBJ2-3; TRBD1 or TRBD2 may be the D gene (6 bases each). V was shortened by 5 bases and J by 5 bases, with 11 bases between the two germline ends. The CDR3 is 13 residues long. Germline V lookup: CDR1 LNHDA, CDR2 SQIVND (reference sequence). Here the CDR3 DNA reads TGTGCCAGTAGTGGGGGGCATAGAGATACGCAGTATTTT. Residues: CASSGGHRDTQYF. The full variable domain, rest sourced from reference TRBV19 and TRBJ2-3, is DGGITQSPKYLFRKEGQNVTLSCEQNLNHDAMYWYRQDPGQGLRLIYYSQIVNDFQKGDIAEGYSVSREKKESFPLTVTSAQKNPTAFYLCASSGGHRDTQYFGPGTRLTVL.

The J gene is TRBJ1-5, the V gene TRBV6-6; D unresolved. The CDR3 is 15 amino acids. Between the trimmed V and J ends, which lost 6 bases and 0 bases, there was a span of 12 bases. Germline V CDR1 and CDR2: MNHNY, SVGAGI (reference sequence). CDR3 in DNA: TGTGCCAGCAGACCCGATATGACTAGCAATCAGCCCCAGCATTTT. Residues: CASRPDMTSNQPQHF.

J is TRBJ2-3 and V is TRBV15; 8 nucleotides match TRBD1. The CDR3 contains 17 residues. Trimming at V came to 5 bases and at J to 2 bases, leaving 12 bases not matched to a gene. CDR1 LNHNV and CDR2 YYDKDF come from the germline V gene (reference sequence). CDR3 residues: CATSPYTDREYTDTQYF. The CDR3 DNA reads as TGTGCCACCAGCCCCTACACGGACAGGGAATACACAGATACGCAGTATTTT.

V gene TRBV10-3 combines with J gene TRBJ2-3; no clear D. The CDR3 has 12 residues. The V end was cut by 8 bases, the J end by 6 bases, with 12 bases between. The V gene's germline CDR1 is ENHRY and CDR2 SYGVKD. The CDR3 region has the DNA TGTGCCATCGGGCCAGGAGCGGATACGCAGTATTTT. Protein: CAIGPGADTQYF.

The chain uses TRBV19 and TRBJ1-2; D gene uncertain. Germline CDR1 reads LNHDA; CDR2 reads SQIVND (reference sequence). This CDR3 spans 11 amino acids. V lost 6 bases and J lost 8, with 10 bases in between. CDR3 loop: CASRLQRGYTF. The CDR3 nucleotides are TGTGCCAGTAGACTTCAAAGGGGCTACACCTTC.

CDR3 sequence: CASGLVRLAGVREQYF. CDR3 nucleotide sequence: TGTGCTAGTGGTTTGGTACGGCTAGCGGGAGTGCGGGAGCAGTACTTC. The chain recombines TRBV12-5 with TRBJ2-7, with TRBD2 matching 10 bases. V shed 0 bases and J 7 bases; nucleotides not matched to a gene: 9. Germline CDR1 and CDR2: LGHNT and FRNRAP. CDR3 length: 16 amino acids.

This chain links TRBV10-3 with TRBJ2-2; D not resolved. The germline V gene has CDR1 ENHRY and CDR2 SYGVKD. The CDR3 totals 12 residues. V was trimmed by 6 bases and J by 4 bases, leaving 6 bases between them. CDR3 loop: CAIRAFTGELFF. The CDR3, as DNA: TGTGCCATCAGGGCATTCACCGGGGAGCTGTTTTTT.

This clone has only a few counts. The genes are TRBV5-1 and TRBJ2-1; TRBD1 matches at 9 bases. The CDR3 runs 14 residues. The V gene end was trimmed by 2 bases and the J gene end by 10 bases; junction bases not matched to a gene: 7. CDR1 is SGHRS, CDR2 YFSETQ, per germline. The CDR3 loop is CASSLGQGWSEQFF. The DNA of the CDR3 is TGCGCCAGCAGCTTAGGACAGGGGTGGTCGGAGCAGTTCTTC. Supplemented by reference TRBV5-1 and TRBJ2-1, the full variable domain reads KAGVTQTPRYLIKTRGQQVTLSCSPISGHRSVSWYQQTPGQGLQFLFEYFSETQRNKGNFPGRFSGRQFSNSRSEMNVSTLELGDSALYLCASSLGQGWSEQFFGPGTRLTVL.

The count of this clone is one. The J gene is TRBJ2-2, the V gene TRBV7-2, with TRBD2 matching over 8 bases. V was pared by 4 bases and J by 4 bases, with 5 bases of the junction left unmatched. CDR1 is SGHTA, CDR2 FQGNSA, per germline. CDR3 length: 15 amino acids. CDR3 sequence reads: CASSSRGGGTGELFF. The DNA of the CDR3 is TGTGCCAGCAGCTCCCGGGGGGGTGGCACCGGGGAGCTGTTTTTT.